This entry concerns a single T cell receptor beta chain. This receptor's antigen is unknown. No base quality values were provided; no much bigger clone lies one nucleotide off. The germline V gene (reference sequence) sets CDR1 to DFQATT and CDR2 to SNEGSKA. The CDR3 has 17 amino acids, counting the end cysteine and phenylalanine. Only the CDR3 portion is preserved as DNA: 51 bases, with reading frame beginning at the first base. For this chain, trimming is 1 base at the V end and 1 base at the J end, and the number of junction bases without a gene match is 9. Ficoll-Paque density gradient centrifugation was the method used to isolate PBMCs. The sample comes from a study of T-cell memory formation after mild COVID-19 listed by TCRdb under 2021. Turning to the overall study: TCR sequence clusters from the two donors were found to be largely donor specific. T-cell clones expanding and contracting after mild COVID-19 in two donors were tracked by longitudinal TCRalpha and TCRbeta repertoire sequencing. Two young, previously healthy adult volunteers made up the cohort, one male and one female. Results and caveats for the whole study, not just this receptor: The study included only a couple of mild cases, and larger cohorts that include severe cases with pre-infection samples were judged to be necessary. From day 15 to 85, contracting clones showed balanced CD4/CD8 phenotypes, whereas a second wave of clones that expanded from day 15 to 37 leaned towards CD4+. Whether the second-wave clones peaking on day 37 were SARS-CoV-2 specific was not confirmed. Some responding clones were detected in pre-infection memory, which suggested that pre-existing cross-reactive memory T cells had joined the SARS-CoV-2 response. Contracting CD4+ clones were found mainly in CM and EM memory subsets, while CD8+ clones were enriched in EMRA.

The instrument was an Illumina NovaSeq 6000. Using 5'RACE with constant-segment primers, TCRalpha and TCRbeta cDNA libraries were constructed, with sample barcodes and unique molecular identifiers added in the process. Trizol reagent was used to extract RNA from every sample. The libraries were amplified in two PCR steps, and the second step added a second sample barcode and Illumina TruSeq adapters. Sequencing of the libraries was done on an Illumina NovaSeq, producing 2 x 150 bp paired-end reads. Per the source publication's procedure: Demultiplexing of reads and collapsing into UMI-guided consensus sequences were performed with migec v1.2.7. With mixcr v2.1.11, UMI consensuses were aligned to TRA and TRB V and J templates and assembled into clonotypes. Expanded or contracted clonotypes were those called significant by both edgeR and NoisET, with noise models trained on biological replicates. For edgeR calls, the thresholds were a false discovery rate-adjusted p below 0.01 and a log2 fold-change of 1. As an exploratory analysis of dynamics, max-normalized trajectories of the 1000 most abundant clonotypes were examined with PCA combined with hierarchical clustering. Separately sequenced CD4+ and CD8+ repertoires were used to assign a CD4 or CD8 phenotype to each responding clone. The public reads were reprocessed in TCRdb via fastp at Q25 and MiXCR, keeping in-frame beta chains. Identical CDR3 protein sequences are pooled into one entry, listed with their most common genes and DNA. These V and J calls originate from TCRdb's pipeline instead of the authors' own analysis. The sample table shows 170,000 or so distinct CDR3 sequences, and about a fifth are seen once. The top ten hold roughly 24% of the sample.

The chain couples TRBV20-1 to TRBJ2-3; TRBD1 lines up with 9 middle nucleotides. The sample was PBMCs or a T cell subset sorted from them (not recorded which). This TCR was recovered from an adult woman who had mild COVID-19 (a few samples of this study predate the infection). The sample titles of this study are shuffled in the database, so cell type and time point are left out; the donor was told from shared clones. Read as DNA, the sequence is TGCAGTGCTAGAGGGTCCACAGGGGGCGCCGGCACAGATACGCAGTATTTT. It translates to CSARGSTGGAGTDTQYF.